The sequence of this TCR beta chain was determined in a study of T cell responses to AZD1222 COVID-19 vaccine. This clone was counted only a few times. Its antigen is still unknown. Data came from immunoSEQ multiplex PCR; TCRdb stores just in-frame clones and leaves some out. The profile shows some 150,000 clones, about 93% of them singletons. Pooled together were second doses at about 4 or about 12 weeks. Study conclusions and caveats: In a largely white British group with more females than males, clonal diversity was possibly underestimated. Receipt of two AZD1222 doses was followed by a rise in Spike-specific TCR breadth and depth. Close to half of all spike-specific TCRs reportedly target regions of the variants that are unmutated.

The V gene's germline CDR1 is KGHSH and CDR2 LQKENI. Trimming removed 3 bases at V and 8 bases at J, with 16 bases between. The CDR3 loop spans 14 amino acids. The sample consisted of peripheral blood, taken 28 days after the second AZD1222 dose. The chain recombines TRBV18 with TRBJ1-1, with D maybe TRBD1 (5 bases). The sequence was obtained from an adult who received the AZD1222 COVID-19 vaccine. The CDR3 nucleotides are TGTGCCAGCTCACCCCCCGGGGGTACCCTCGAAGCTTTCTTT. Its translation: CASSPPGGTLEAFF.